This T cell receptor (beta chain) is from a study of blood T cell repertoires in COVID-19. Study at large: Some COVID-19 samples were acute and others convalescent; all came from the United States, Italy and Spain. T cells, B-cell-depleted T cells, or PBMCs supplied cDNA or gDNA.

Trimming stripped 5 bases from V and 7 bases from J, with 17 bases between. The CDR3 length is 14 residues. The germline V gene encodes CDR1 SGHAT and CDR2 FQNNGV. In the study's own analysis: For nucleated cells, counts were estimated from reference gene primer amplification. Generated by immunoSEQ multiplex PCR, the TCRdb table keeps only in-frame clones and is missing some. V and J calls and clone size are those listed in that table; D and trimming were worked out from the DNA. The sample includes about 250,000 clones, 88% of them seen just once. This receptor was taken from a woman aged 25 to 39 with COVID-19, enrolled during active disease. What was sequenced was peripheral blood. The V gene is TRBV11-2, the J gene TRBJ1-2; D might be TRBD1 (6 bases). The CDR3 is CASSKNTGLGGYTF. In DNA, the CDR3 is TGTGCCAGCAGCAAAAATACAGGGTTGGGTGGCTACACCTTC.